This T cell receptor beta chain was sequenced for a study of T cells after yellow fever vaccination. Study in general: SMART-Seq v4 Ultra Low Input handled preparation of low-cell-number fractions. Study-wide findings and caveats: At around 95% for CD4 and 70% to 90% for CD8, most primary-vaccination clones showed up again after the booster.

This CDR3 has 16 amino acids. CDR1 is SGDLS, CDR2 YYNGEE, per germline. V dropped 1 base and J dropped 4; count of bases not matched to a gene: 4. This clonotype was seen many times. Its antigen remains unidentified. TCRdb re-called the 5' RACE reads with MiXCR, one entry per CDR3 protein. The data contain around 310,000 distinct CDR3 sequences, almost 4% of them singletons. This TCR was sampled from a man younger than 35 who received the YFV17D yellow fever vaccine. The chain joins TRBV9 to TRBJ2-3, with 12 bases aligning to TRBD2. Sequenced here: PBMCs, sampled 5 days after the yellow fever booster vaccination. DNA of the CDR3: TGTGCCAGCAGCGTACCCCTAGCGGGGGGGCCAGATACGCAGTATTTT. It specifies CASSVPLAGGPDTQYF.